This T cell receptor (beta chain) appears in the sequencing data of a study of blood T cell repertoires in COVID-19. TCRdb keeps only in-frame clones here, not all; method: immunoSEQ multiplex PCR. The sample has some 130,000 clones; approximately 80% are singletons. Looked up from germline, CDR1 is LGHNA and CDR2 is YSLEER. The length of the CDR3 is 16 residues. V lost 3 bases and J 4 bases, leaving 15 bases between the germline ends. The material sequenced was peripheral blood. This sequence originates from a man between 60 and 75 years old who had recovered from COVID-19. J is TRBJ2-2 and V is TRBV4-3; possibly TRBD2 for D (5 bases). CDR3 protein: CASSHIITGITGELFF. In DNA form, the CDR3 reads TGCGCCAGCAGCCATATTATAACGGGAATCACCGGGGAGCTGTTTTTT.